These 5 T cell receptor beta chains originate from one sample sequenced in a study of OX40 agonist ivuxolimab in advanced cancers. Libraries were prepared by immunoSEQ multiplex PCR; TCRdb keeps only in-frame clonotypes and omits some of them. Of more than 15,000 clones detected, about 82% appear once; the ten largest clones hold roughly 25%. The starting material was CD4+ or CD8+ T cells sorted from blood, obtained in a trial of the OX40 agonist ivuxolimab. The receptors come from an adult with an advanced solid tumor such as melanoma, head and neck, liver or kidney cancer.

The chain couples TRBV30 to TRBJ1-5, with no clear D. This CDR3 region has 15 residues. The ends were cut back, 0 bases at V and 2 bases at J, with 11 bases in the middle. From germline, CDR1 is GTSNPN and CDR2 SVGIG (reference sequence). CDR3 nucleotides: TGTGCCTGGAGTGTCCGGGGAAGTGGCAATCAGCCCCAGCATTTT. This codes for CAWSVRGSGNQPQHF.

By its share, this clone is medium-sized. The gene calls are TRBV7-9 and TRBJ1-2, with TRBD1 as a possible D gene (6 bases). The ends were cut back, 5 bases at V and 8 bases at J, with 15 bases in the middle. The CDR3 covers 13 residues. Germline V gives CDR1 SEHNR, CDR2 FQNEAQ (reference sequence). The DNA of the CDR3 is TGTGCCAGCAGCCGCGCGGCAGGGGAGGGCTACACCTTC. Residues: CASSRAAGEGYTF.

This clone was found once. CDR3 bases: TGTGCCAGCAGCCCCAGGATTTCCTACAATGAGCAGTTCTTC. Amino acids: CASSPRISYNEQFF. The chain recombines TRBV4-2 with TRBJ2-1; no clear D. V was trimmed by 4 bases and J by 1 base, leaving 8 bases between them. CDR1 and CDR2 from the germline V gene are LGHNA and YNFKEQ. This CDR3 spans 14 amino acids.

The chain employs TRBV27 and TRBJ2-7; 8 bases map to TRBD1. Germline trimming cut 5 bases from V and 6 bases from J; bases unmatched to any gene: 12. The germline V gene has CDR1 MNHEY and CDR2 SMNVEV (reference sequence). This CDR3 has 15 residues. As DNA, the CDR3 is TGTGCCAGCAGTCCCAGGGGGCAGGGGGCATTCGAGCAGTACTTC. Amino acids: CASSPRGQGAFEQYF.

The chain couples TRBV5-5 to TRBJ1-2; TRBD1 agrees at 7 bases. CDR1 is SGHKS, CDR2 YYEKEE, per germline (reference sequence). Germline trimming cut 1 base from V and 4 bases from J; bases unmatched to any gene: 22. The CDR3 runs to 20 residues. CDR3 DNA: TGTGCCAGCAGCTTGTTAGGGGGCAGATTTGACGTCACCGGGTTCTATGGCTACACCTTC. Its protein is CASSLLGGRFDVTGFYGYTF.